This T cell receptor (beta chain) was profiled in a study of blood T cell repertoires in COVID-19. Germline trimming cut 6 bases from V and 7 bases from J; bases unmatched to any gene: 4. Per the germline V gene, CDR1 is SQVTM and CDR2 is ANQGSEA. The CDR3 is made up of 12 amino acids. Of note for this clone: Other DNA sequences of this sample code for an identical CDR3.

This table comes from immunoSEQ multiplex PCR, and its TCRdb copy is limited to in-frame clones, with some not included. This sample has 150,000 to 200,000 clones, with roughly 89% found just once. Sequenced: peripheral blood. V usage is TRBV29-1 and J usage is TRBJ1-4, with 8 bases that match TRBD1. This clonotype was obtained from a man younger than 30 with active or convalescent COVID-19. The CDR3 spells CSVGQGGEKLFF. The CDR3 DNA reads TGCAGCGTCGGACAGGGAGGTGAAAAACTGTTTTTT. The variable domain in full, completed from reference TRBV29-1 and TRBJ1-4, reads SAVISQKPSRDICQRGTSLTIQCQVDSQVTMMFWYRQQPGQSLTLIATANQGSEATYESGFVIDKFPISRPNLTFSTLTVSNMSPEDSSIYLCSVGQGGEKLFFGSGTQLSVL.